The next 25 T cell receptor beta chains were all read from a single sample in a study of cytomegalovirus exposure and HLA in healthy donors. It was with 60 Vbeta and 13 Jbeta primers that the PCR ran. Measured with immunoSEQ multiplex PCR; TCRdb has only the in-frame clones, and not every one. The sample has 130,000 to 150,000 clones, 80% to 85% seen once. The material sequenced was PBMCs. Receptors were obtained from a male donor in good health and CMV-seronegative.

The chain links TRBV7-8 to TRBJ1-5; D gene ambiguous. Germline V CDR1 and CDR2: SGHVS, FQNEAQ. The CDR3 is 15 residues long. V was cut by 1 base and J by 0 bases, with 7 bases left in between. The CDR3 nucleotides read TGTGCCAGCAGCTTAGGGAGGTATAGCAATCAGCCCCAGCATTTT. Its protein is CASSLGRYSNQPQHF.

The genes are TRBV6-6 and TRBJ2-7; 12 positions match TRBD2. Trimming took 4 bases from V and 5 from J; bases not matched to a gene: 6. Germline V lookup: CDR1 MNHNY, CDR2 SVGAGI (reference sequence). This CDR3 has 15 amino acids. The CDR3 DNA is TGTGCCAGCAGTTCCCCTAGCGGGGGGGCCCACGAGCAGTACTTC. Translated, it gives CASSSPSGGAHEQYF.

The CDR3 coding sequence is TGTGCCAGCAGCCTCTTAGCGGGGGTGAACACCGGGGAGCTGTTTTTT. Translating gives CASSLLAGVNTGELFF. V and J are TRBV11-1 and TRBJ2-2, with TRBD2 matching over 9 bases. The CDR3 covers 16 residues. Germline-derived CDR1 and CDR2 are SGHAT and FQDESV (reference sequence). V lost 5 bases and J lost 1; bases outside the gene matches: 5. The full variable domain, in which reference TRBV11-1 and TRBJ2-2 provide the parts outside the CDR3, is EAEVAQSPRYKITEKSQAVAFWCDPISGHATLYWYRQILGQGPELLVQFQDESVVDDSQLPKDRFSAERLKGVDSTLKIQPAELGDSAMYLCASSLLAGVNTGELFFGEGSRLTVL.

The sample holds one count of this clone. The rearrangement links TRBV27 to TRBJ2-1, with TRBD1 identical over 8 bases. The CDR3 is 13 residues long. In germline, CDR1 is MNHEY, CDR2 SMNVEV (reference sequence). Trimming took 5 bases from V and 10 from J; bases not matched to a gene: 7. For the CDR3, the DNA is TGTGCCAGCAGTGACCTGACAGGGGACGAGCAGTTCTTC. It codes for CASSDLTGDEQFF.

The chain recombines TRBV6-5 with TRBJ1-5; TRBD1 aligns across 10 bases. This CDR3 is built from 14 residues. Germline V gene data show CDR1 as MNHEY and CDR2 as SVGAGI. The J segment lost 4 bases and the V segment lost 4 bases, leaving 1 base of the junction unmatched. In DNA form, the CDR3 reads TGTGCCAGCAGTTCGGGACAGGGGAATCAGCCCCAGCATTTT. This encodes CASSSGQGNQPQHF.

The gene calls are TRBV6-1 and TRBJ1-5; D remains unclear. CDR3 length: 15 amino acids. Per germline, CDR1 MNHNS and CDR2 SASEGT. V was cut by 2 bases and J by 1 base, with 9 bases left in between. The CDR3 reads CASSELGISNQPQHF. The CDR3 DNA reads TGTGCCAGCAGTGAATTGGGCATAAGCAATCAGCCCCAGCATTTT.

V is TRBV11-2 and J is TRBJ1-4; a weak D match, TRBD1 (6 bases). V was shortened by 5 bases and J by 7 bases, with 14 bases between the two germline ends. CDR3 length: 14 residues. CDR1 and CDR2 from the germline V gene are SGHAT and FQNNGV. For the CDR3, the DNA is TGTGCCAGCAGCCCCTGGGGGGGGCGTGAAAAACTGTTTTTT. It yields the protein CASSPWGGREKLFF.

A remark on this clone: One end of the junction fails to match germline, which may point to a read error. The chain recombines TRBV7-9 with TRBJ1-2; no reliable D call. Germline V gene lookup returns CDR1 SEHNR and CDR2 FQNEAQ (reference sequence). The CDR3 contains 16 residues. The CDR3 DNA follows: TGTTCCAGCAGCTTAGCTTGGGCAGCCATCCCCTATGGCTACACCTTC. Amino acid sequence: CSSSLAWAAIPYGYTF.

The chain carries TRBV7-8 and TRBJ1-6; 9 bases align to TRBD1. The CDR3 runs 17 residues. Trimming took 5 bases from V and 7 from J; bases not matched to a gene: 12. Looked up from germline, CDR1 is SGHVS and CDR2 is FQNEAQ. CDR3 sequence reads: CASSPPSRTGVNSPLHF. Written as DNA, the CDR3 is TGTGCCAGCAGCCCCCCTTCTCGGACAGGGGTCAATTCACCCCTCCACTTT.

As for this clone: In the same sample, other DNA sequences code for this CDR3. CDR3 bases: TGTGCCAGCAGTTCCCACGGTACGGGTGGGGCAACGAATGAGCAGTTCTTC. Translation: CASSSHGTGGATNEQFF. V usage is TRBV27 and J usage is TRBJ2-1; possibly TRBD1 for D (5 bases). Germline V gene data show CDR1 as MNHEY and CDR2 as SMNVEV (reference sequence). CDR3 length: 17 amino acids. V lost 4 bases to trimming and J lost 7 bases, with 23 bases between them.

CDR3 DNA sequence: TGCGCCAGCAGCCAGATGGCGGGAGAGGCCGGGGAGCTGTTTTTT. This gives the protein CASSQMAGEAGELFF. This rearrangement joins TRBV5-1 to TRBJ2-2; 7 positions match TRBD2. CDR1 and CDR2 from the germline V gene are SGHRS and YFSETQ. J gave up 6 bases and V 4 bases, and 9 bases lay outside the gene matches. There are 15 residues in the CDR3.

V gene TRBV6-6 combines with J gene TRBJ2-5; D unresolved. This CDR3 is built from 14 residues. Trimming left V 2 bases short and J 3 bases short, with 10 bases between. Germline V gene lookup returns CDR1 MNHNY and CDR2 SVGAGI (reference sequence). In DNA form, the CDR3 reads TGTGCCAGCAGTTACAGTGGCGGAGAAGAGACCCAGTACTTC. This gives the protein CASSYSGGEETQYF.

This clone came up once. For the CDR3, the DNA is TGTGCCAGCAGTTACGCAGGGATCGAGCAGTACTTC. Protein product: CASSYAGIEQYF. The gene calls are TRBV6-6 and TRBJ2-7; perhaps TRBD1 as D (5 bases). V was pared by 2 bases and J by 6 bases, with 8 bases between. The CDR3 runs to 12 residues. The V gene's germline CDR1 is MNHNY and CDR2 SVGAGI (reference sequence).

J is TRBJ2-1 and V is TRBV5-1; TRBD2 matches at 9 bases. The V gene's germline CDR1 is SGHRS and CDR2 YFSETQ. CDR3 size: 16 residues. Unmatched junction bases numbered 12, after V lost 3 bases and J lost 8 bases. CDR3 nucleotide sequence: TGCGCCAGCAGCTCAGTAGCGGGGGAAGGGCGCGATGAGCAGTTCTTC. Its translation: CASSSVAGEGRDEQFF.

This clone was detected a few times. The J gene is TRBJ1-5, the V gene TRBV7-2, with 7 nucleotides matching TRBD1. Per germline, CDR1 SGHTA and CDR2 FQGNSA. The V gene end was trimmed by 1 base and the J gene end by 5 bases; junction bases not matched to a gene: 2. The length of the CDR3 is 14 residues. CDR3 nucleotides: TGTGCCAGCAGCTTAGGACAGGGTTATCAGCCCCAGCATTTT. It codes for CASSLGQGYQPQHF.

V gene TRBV6-5 combines with J gene TRBJ2-1, with TRBD2 matching 7 bases. The CDR3 has 15 residues. The germline CDR1 and CDR2 sequences are MNHEY and SVGAGI. V lost 3 bases, J lost 4 bases, and 6 bases stayed unmatched. The chain's CDR3 is CASSYHNGGYNEQFF. CDR3 nucleotides: TGTGCCAGCAGTTATCATAACGGGGGGTACAATGAGCAGTTCTTC.

The chain employs TRBV6-5 and TRBJ1-2, with D possibly TRBD1 on 5 matching bases. The CDR3 covers 13 residues. V was shortened by 5 bases and J by 2 bases, with 9 bases between the two germline ends. Germline V gene lookup returns CDR1 MNHEY and CDR2 SVGAGI. CDR3 residues: CASSQGWNYGYTF. CDR3 DNA: TGTGCCAGCAGTCAGGGTTGGAACTATGGCTACACCTTC.

This chain links TRBV7-9 with TRBJ2-3, with D maybe TRBD1 (6 bases). The germline V gene encodes CDR1 SEHNR and CDR2 FQNEAQ (reference sequence). There are 15 residues in the CDR3. The ends were cut back, 1 base at V and 2 bases at J, with 10 bases in the middle. In nucleotides, the CDR3 is TGTGCCAGCAGCTTAGGGACAGACTCCACAGATACGCAGTATTTT. This codes for CASSLGTDSTDTQYF.

This clone was counted between two and nine times. The rearrangement joins TRBV10-3 to TRBJ2-7; 7 bases are shared with TRBD1. With 6 bases clipped from V and 8 bases from J, the junction kept 19 bases outside the gene matches. Germline CDR1 reads ENHRY; CDR2 reads SYGVKD. The CDR3 loop spans 16 amino acids. The CDR3 DNA follows: TGTGCCATCAGAGCCTCCGGGACAGACCTGGAAAAAAAGCAGTACTTC. Its translation is CAIRASGTDLEKKQYF.

The chain uses TRBV19 and TRBJ2-1; D perhaps matches TRBD1 (5 bases). V lost 3 bases and J lost 0, with 21 bases in between. The CDR3 consists of 19 residues. CDR1 is LNHDA, CDR2 SQIVND, per germline (reference sequence). CDR3 amino acids: CASSIGNQGKFRSYNEQFF. Here the CDR3 DNA reads TGTGCCAGTAGTATTGGTAATCAGGGCAAGTTCCGCTCCTACAATGAGCAGTTCTTC.

The chain links TRBV5-4 to TRBJ2-6; 10 positions match TRBD2. The CDR3 is 18 residues long. With V trimmed by 4 bases and J by 1 base, 8 bases remained unmatched. The germline V gene has CDR1 SGHNT and CDR2 YYREEE (reference sequence). CDR3 amino acids: CASSEQRGGSSGANVLTF. The CDR3 DNA reads TGTGCCAGCAGCGAACAGCGGGGGGGTTCGTCTGGGGCCAACGTCCTGACTTTC.

The V call is TRBV7-9, the J call TRBJ2-6, with 8 bases matching TRBD1. V shed 5 bases, J shed 0 bases, and the junction held 9 bases outside the gene matches. Germline lookup yields CDR1 SEHNR and CDR2 FQNEAQ (reference sequence). The CDR3 extends over 18 amino acids. CDR3 sequence: CASSPRGQGDSGANVLTF. The CDR3 DNA follows: TGTGCCAGCAGCCCACGAGGACAGGGAGACTCTGGGGCCAACGTCCTGACTTTC.

V gene TRBV7-9 combines with J gene TRBJ1-1; D call uncertain. Looked up from germline, CDR1 is SEHNR and CDR2 is FQNEAQ (reference sequence). Trimming removed 1 base from V and 3 bases from J, with 6 bases in between. This CDR3 has 13 amino acids. CDR3 DNA: TGTGCCAGCAGCTTAGATAAATACACTGAAGCTTTCTTT. Encoded protein: CASSLDKYTEAFF.

This sequence joins TRBV18 and TRBJ1-4, with TRBD1 as a possible D gene (6 bases). Germline V CDR1 and CDR2: KGHSH, LQKENI. V lost 3 bases, J lost 8 bases, and 10 bases lay in between. The CDR3 covers 13 residues. The DNA for the CDR3 is TGTGCCAGCTCACCGACCAGGGGAGAAAAACTGTTTTTT. As protein: CASSPTRGEKLFF.

The V call is TRBV9, the J call TRBJ2-5; 8 bases map to TRBD1. The CDR3 is 13 residues long. Trimming removed 7 bases from V and 2 bases from J; junction bases left unmatched: 4. Germline assignment: CDR1 SGDLS and CDR2 YYNGEE. The CDR3 is CASGGTGQETQYF. Written as DNA, the CDR3 is TGTGCCAGCGGAGGGACAGGACAAGAGACCCAGTACTTC.